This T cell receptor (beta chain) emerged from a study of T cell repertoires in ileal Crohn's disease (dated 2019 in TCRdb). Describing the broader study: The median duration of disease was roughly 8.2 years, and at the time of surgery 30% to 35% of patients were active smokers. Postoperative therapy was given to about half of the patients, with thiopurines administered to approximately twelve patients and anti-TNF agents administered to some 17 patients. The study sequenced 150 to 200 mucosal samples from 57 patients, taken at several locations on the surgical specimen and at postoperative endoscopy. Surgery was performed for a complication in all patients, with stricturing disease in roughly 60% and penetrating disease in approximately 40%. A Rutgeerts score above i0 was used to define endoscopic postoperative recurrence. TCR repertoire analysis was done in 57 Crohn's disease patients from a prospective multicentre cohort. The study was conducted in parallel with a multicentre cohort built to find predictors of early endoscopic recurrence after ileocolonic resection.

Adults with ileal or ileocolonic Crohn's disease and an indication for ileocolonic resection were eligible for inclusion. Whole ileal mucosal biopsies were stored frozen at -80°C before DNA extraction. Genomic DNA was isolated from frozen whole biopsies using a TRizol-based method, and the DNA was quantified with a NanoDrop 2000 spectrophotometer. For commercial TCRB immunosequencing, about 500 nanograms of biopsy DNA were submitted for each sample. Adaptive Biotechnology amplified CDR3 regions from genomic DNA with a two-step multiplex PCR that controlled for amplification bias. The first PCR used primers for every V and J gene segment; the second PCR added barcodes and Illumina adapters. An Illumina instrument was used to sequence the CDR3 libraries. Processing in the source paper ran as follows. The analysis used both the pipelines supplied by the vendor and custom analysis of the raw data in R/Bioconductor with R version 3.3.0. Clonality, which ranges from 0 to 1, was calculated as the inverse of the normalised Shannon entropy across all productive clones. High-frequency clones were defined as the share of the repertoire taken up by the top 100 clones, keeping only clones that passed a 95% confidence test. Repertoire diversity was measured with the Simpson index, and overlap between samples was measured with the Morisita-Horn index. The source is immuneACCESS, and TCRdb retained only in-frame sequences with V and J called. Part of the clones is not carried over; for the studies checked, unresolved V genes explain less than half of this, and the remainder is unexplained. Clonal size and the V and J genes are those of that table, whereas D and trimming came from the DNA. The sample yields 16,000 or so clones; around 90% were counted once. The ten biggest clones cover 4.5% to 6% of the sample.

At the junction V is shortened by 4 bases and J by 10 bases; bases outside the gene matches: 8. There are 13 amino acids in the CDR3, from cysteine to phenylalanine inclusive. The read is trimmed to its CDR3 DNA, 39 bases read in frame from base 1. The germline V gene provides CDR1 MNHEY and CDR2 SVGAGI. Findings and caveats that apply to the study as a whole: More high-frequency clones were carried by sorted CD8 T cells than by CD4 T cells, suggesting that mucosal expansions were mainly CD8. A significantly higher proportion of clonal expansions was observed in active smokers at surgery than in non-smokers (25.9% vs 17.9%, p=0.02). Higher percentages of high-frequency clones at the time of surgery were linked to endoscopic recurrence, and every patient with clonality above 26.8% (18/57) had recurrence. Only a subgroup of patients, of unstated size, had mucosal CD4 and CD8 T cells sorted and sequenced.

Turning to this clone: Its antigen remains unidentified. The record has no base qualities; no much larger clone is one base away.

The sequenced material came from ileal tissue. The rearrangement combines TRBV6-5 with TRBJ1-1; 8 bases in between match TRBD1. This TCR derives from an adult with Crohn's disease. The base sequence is TGTGCCAGCAGTTCCCGGGGAGACAGGGGAGCTTTCTTT. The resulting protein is CASSSRGDRGAFF.